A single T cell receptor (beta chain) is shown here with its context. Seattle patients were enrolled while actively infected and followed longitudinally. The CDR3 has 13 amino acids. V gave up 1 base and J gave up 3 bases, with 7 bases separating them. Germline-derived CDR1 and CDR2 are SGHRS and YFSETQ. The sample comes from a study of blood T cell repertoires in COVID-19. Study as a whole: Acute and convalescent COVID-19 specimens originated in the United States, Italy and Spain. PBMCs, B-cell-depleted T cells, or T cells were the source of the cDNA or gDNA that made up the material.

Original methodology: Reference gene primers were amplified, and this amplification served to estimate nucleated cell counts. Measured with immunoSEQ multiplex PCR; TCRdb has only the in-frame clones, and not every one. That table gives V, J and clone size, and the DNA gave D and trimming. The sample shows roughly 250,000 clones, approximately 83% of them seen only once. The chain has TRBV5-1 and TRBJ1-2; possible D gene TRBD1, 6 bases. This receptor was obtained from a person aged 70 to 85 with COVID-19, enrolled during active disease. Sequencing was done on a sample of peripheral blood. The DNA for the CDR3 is TGCGCCAGCAGCTTGTGGACAGACTATGGCTACACCTTC. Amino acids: CASSLWTDYGYTF.